This is a list of T cell receptor beta chains from one sample in a study of CD8+CD57+ T cells in acquired aplastic anemia. MiXCR was run by TCRdb on the reads, yielding one entry per CDR3 protein. The repertoire consists of 150,000 to 200,000 distinct CDR3 sequences, with less than 60% occurring once and the leading ten covering around 1%. Input material: sorted CD4+, CD8+, or CD8+CD57+ T cells (not recorded which) from PBMCs. These receptors all come from a human donor with aplastic anemia. Both conserved end residues are part of each CDR3. Each record gives: CDR3 DNA, CDR3 protein, clone size, V gene, D gene, J gene. The D gene is left open where the match is weak. The listing skips clone size in some rows; elsewhere it reads once, few, many or a size class.

TGTGCCAGCAGTGTGGGAGCGGGGGGCCAACAGTTCTTC CASSVGAGGQQFF once TRBV2 TRBD2 TRBJ2-1
TGTGCCAGCAGCTTAGCGACAGGGTCTGGAGAGACCCAGTACTTC CASSLATGSGETQYF many TRBV7-2 TRBD1 TRBJ2-5
TGTGCCAGCAGCTTGTCGTTCGCCAAAAACATTCAGTACTTC CASSLSFAKNIQYF many TRBV5-8 - TRBJ2-4
TGTGCCACCAGACAAGGGGCCAATCAGCCCCAGCATTTT CATRQGANQPQHF few TRBV2 - TRBJ1-5
TGTGCCAGCAGCGTGAACACCGGGGAGCTGTTTTTT CASSVNTGELFF many TRBV5-4 - TRBJ2-2
TGTGCCAGCAGCCGTGTTTCGGGGAGCTTCGGGGGCGAGCAGTACTTC CASSRVSGSFGGEQYF - TRBV11-2 - TRBJ2-7
TGTGCCAGAGAGACTAGGACAGGGGAAAACATTCAGTACTTC CARETRTGENIQYF many TRBV6-4 TRBD1 TRBJ2-4
TGTGCCACCAGTGCTGGCGGCCGATCCTACAATGAGCAGTTCTTC CATSAGGRSYNEQFF - TRBV24-1 - TRBJ2-1
TGTGCCAGCAGCTTAGGGACCATCTCTGGAAACACCATATATTTT CASSLGTISGNTIYF many TRBV7-9 - TRBJ1-3
TGTGCCAGCACCGAACGGAAACAGGGATGGTTC CASTERKQGWF - TRBV2 - TRBJ2-7
TGTGCCAGCAGCCAAGATGGGACAGGGGTTAACTATGGCTACACCTTC CASSQDGTGVNYGYTF - TRBV3-1 TRBD1 TRBJ1-2
TGCAGCGTCACAGGGACCATGAACACTGAAGCTTTCTTT CSVTGTMNTEAFF - TRBV29-1 - TRBJ1-1
TGTGCCAGCAGTGAAGATAGGACAACTGAAGCTTTCTTT CASSEDRTTEAFF - TRBV6-1 - TRBJ1-1
TGTGCCAGCAACACAGGGGTGGGGGCCAACGTCCTGACTTTC CASNTGVGANVLTF - TRBV19 TRBD1 TRBJ2-6
TGTGCCAGCAGTGGATCTGGGGCCGGGGGCACAGATACGCAGTATTTT CASSGSGAGGTDTQYF many TRBV2 - TRBJ2-3
TGTGCCAGCAGTTTAGGGGGAGCGGGGGGAAAAGATACGCAGTATTTT CASSLGGAGGKDTQYF - TRBV12-3/TRBV12-4 TRBD2 TRBJ2-3
TGTGCCAGCAGTGAGGTAGACAGCACAGATACGCAGTATTTT CASSEVDSTDTQYF - TRBV6-1 - TRBJ2-3
TGTGCCACCAGTGATTCGTGGACAGGACGGTTCACAGATACGCAGTATTTT CATSDSWTGRFTDTQYF few TRBV24-1 TRBD1 TRBJ2-3
TGTGCCAGCAGTACGGCGGACTCGAGCTACAGTGAGCAGTTCTTC CASSTADSSYSEQFF - TRBV2 - TRBJ2-1
TGTGCCAGCAGCCCCAGAAGGGGTGGGACCGGGGAGCTGTTTTTT CASSPRRGGTGELFF many TRBV12-3/TRBV12-4 - TRBJ2-2
TGTGCCAGCAGTGCTGAGTCCTACAATGAGCAGTTCTTC CASSAESYNEQFF - TRBV2 - TRBJ2-1
TGTGCCAGCAGCTCCACCCGGGTTACTGAAGCTTTCTTT CASSSTRVTEAFF few TRBV7-2 - TRBJ1-1
TGTGCCAGCAGTGAAAAGCTGGACCGTTACAATGAGCAGTTCTTC CASSEKLDRYNEQFF many TRBV6-1 - TRBJ2-1
TGTGCCAGCAGGCCGGGGACTAGCGGGGGACTCGAGCAGTACTTC CASRPGTSGGLEQYF - TRBV2 TRBD2 TRBJ2-7
TGCGCCAGCAGCCCACTAGACACGAACTCCTACGAGCAGTACTTC CASSPLDTNSYEQYF - TRBV10-1 - TRBJ2-7
TGTGCCACCAGTGATTGGGGGGGGCAAGGCGGGGAGCTGTTTTTT CATSDWGGQGGELFF - TRBV24-1 - TRBJ2-2
TGTGCCAGCGGCGCCGACAGAGGGGCCTCGCCCCAGCATTTT CASGADRGASPQHF few TRBV6-1 - TRBJ1-5
TGCAGCGAACGGAGGGGTTTCGACAATGAGCAGTTCTTC CSERRGFDNEQFF few TRBV29-1 - TRBJ2-1
TGTGCCAGCAGCCGAACCCCCGCGAACCAAGAGACCCAGTACTTC CASSRTPANQETQYF - TRBV7-9 - TRBJ2-5
TGTGCCAGCAGCTTTCGTGCAGACCCACCCACAGATACGCAGTATTTT CASSFRADPPTDTQYF - TRBV7-2 - TRBJ2-3
TGTGCCAGTAATCCAGTGGGGGAGGAGAACTATGGCTACACCTTC CASNPVGEENYGYTF - TRBV19 - TRBJ1-2
TGTGCCATCAGTGGACAGGGGACCCACGAGCAGTACTTC CAISGQGTHEQYF - TRBV10-3 TRBD1 TRBJ2-7
TGTGCCAGCAGCTTCGTTGGCGGGGAGCTGTTTTTT CASSFVGGELFF - TRBV7-9 - TRBJ2-2
TGCGCCAGCAGCAAACAGGGGGAGCTCTACGAACAGTACTTC CASSKQGELYEQYF - TRBV10-2 TRBD1 TRBJ2-7
TGTGCCAGCAGTCTACAGGGGTCCTCTGGAAACACCATATATTTT CASSLQGSSGNTIYF many TRBV2 TRBD1 TRBJ1-3
TGTGCCAGCAGTGAAACAGGGGTTTTTGTCAACACCGGGGAGCTGTTTTTT CASSETGVFVNTGELFF few TRBV6-1 TRBD1 TRBJ2-2
TGCGCCAGCGGGGCGGGGGGGCCCAGGGAGCAGTTCTTC CASGAGGPREQFF - TRBV10-2 TRBD2 TRBJ2-1
TGTGCCACCAGTGGAAATACAGGGCTGAACACTGAAGCTTTCTTT CATSGNTGLNTEAFF - TRBV24-1 - TRBJ1-1
TGTGCCAGCAGCGAAGGGGCGTCGGGGGCCTTCTCTGGAAGCACCATATATTTT CASSEGASGAFSGSTIYF - TRBV7-6 - TRBJ1-3
TGCAGTGCTAGTCCCCCGACAGAGAACACCGGGGAGCTGTACTTC CSASPPTENTGELYF - TRBV20-1 - TRBJ2-7
TGTGCCAGTACAGGGGGAGCGGACACTGAAGCTTTCTTT CASTGGADTEAFF - TRBV10-3 TRBD1 TRBJ1-1
TGCAGAGCGGGACAGGGGAGTGGTGAAGCTTTCTTT CRAGQGSGEAFF - TRBV29-1 TRBD1 TRBJ1-1
TGCAGTGCTAGAGATCCTACGAAACCGGGATCCTCTGGCTACACCTTC CSARDPTKPGSSGYTF - TRBV20-1 - TRBJ1-2
TGCGCCAGCAGCCAAGATCGAACAGGAAACTCGCAGTTCTTC CASSQDRTGNSQFF few TRBV4-1 - TRBJ2-1
TGTGCCACCAGCACTAGACAGGGCCCCCAAGAGACCCAGTACTTC CATSTRQGPQETQYF many TRBV15 TRBD1 TRBJ2-5
TGTGCCAGCAGTGAGCGGGGGGCAAGCACAGATACGCAGTATTTT CASSERGASTDTQYF - TRBV2 TRBD2 TRBJ2-3
TGTGCCACCAGCAGGATTACCGGGACAGGGGGAGAGACCCAGTACTTC CATSRITGTGGETQYF - TRBV15 TRBD1 TRBJ2-5
TGCAGTGCTAACCCACAGGGGAAGAACACTGAAGCTTTCTTT CSANPQGKNTEAFF few TRBV20-1 TRBD1 TRBJ1-1
TGTGCCAGCAGCTTTACCGGGACAGGGGGCGTTGGCTACACCTTC CASSFTGTGGVGYTF many TRBV7-9 TRBD1 TRBJ1-2
TGCGCCAGCGAGGCCCCCGGGACAGGGACCTACGAGCAGTACTTC CASEAPGTGTYEQYF - TRBV10-2 TRBD1 TRBJ2-7
TGTGCCGCCAGCAGAGTTGGAGGTTCACCCCTCCACTTT CAASRVGGSPLHF - TRBV15 - TRBJ1-6
TGTGCCAGCAGTCAGGAACGGGACAGCCCCTATGGCTACACCTTC CASSQERDSPYGYTF - TRBV6-1 TRBD1 TRBJ1-2
TGTGCCAGCAGCTTAGACTCGGGATCTAGCAATCAGCCCCAGCATTTT CASSLDSGSSNQPQHF - TRBV7-3 - TRBJ1-5
TGTGTAAGCGGGGGCTTAAGCACAGATACGCAGTATTTT CVSGGLSTDTQYF - TRBV2 TRBD2 TRBJ2-3
TGTGCCAGCAGTTACATCCCAGGGGAGTTGAGCACTGAAGCTTTCTTT CASSYIPGELSTEAFF few TRBV6-5 - TRBJ1-1
TGTGCCACCAGCAGATTCACAGGGAACACTGAAGCTTTCTTT CATSRFTGNTEAFF - TRBV15 - TRBJ1-1
TGTGCCAGTAGTATCACTAGTGGGGAGCTGTTTTTT CASSITSGELFF few TRBV19 - TRBJ2-2
TGTGCCAGCAGCGTAGGGACAGGGGGCGGGAGGACTGAAGCTTTCTTT CASSVGTGGGRTEAFF - TRBV9 TRBD1 TRBJ1-1
TGTGCCACCAGCAGAGATATAAATGAGCAGTTCTTC CATSRDINEQFF many TRBV15 - TRBJ2-1
TGTGCCAGCAGCAACAGCTACAATGAGCAGTTCTTC CASSNSYNEQFF - TRBV11-2 - TRBJ2-1